These T cell receptor beta chains were read from a single sample in a study of blood T cell repertoires in COVID-19. The method was immunoSEQ multiplex PCR; TCRdb's version includes in-frame clones alone and lacks a portion of them. The sample has a few hundred thousand clones, around 86% seen once. The sample consisted of PBMCs or T cells enriched from blood (not recorded which). The receptors were sampled from a woman in her forties or fifties who had recovered from COVID-19. The CDR3 runs from the conserved cysteine through the conserved F or W. The D gene is left open where the match is weak.

J gene	V gene	D gene	CDR3 protein	CDR3 DNA
TRBJ2-1	TRBV28	TRBD1	CASSLDGTGFYNEQFF	TGTGCCAGCAGTTTGGATGGGACAGGGTTCTACAATGAGCAGTTCTTC
TRBJ1-6	TRBV12-3/TRBV12-4	.	CASSFTGNSPLHF	TGTGCCAGCAGTTTCACAGGGAATTCACCCCTCCACTTT
TRBJ2-3	TRBV27	.	CASSTPASGSTDTQYF	TGTGCCAGCAGTACCCCTGCCAGCGGGTCCACAGATACGCAGTATTTT
TRBJ2-7	TRBV5-5	.	CASSLIGYEQYF	TGTGCCAGCAGCTTGATCGGCTACGAGCAGTACTTC
TRBJ1-5	TRBV7-9	.	CASSPALDRQDQPQHF	TGTGCCAGCAGCCCCGCCCTGGACAGACAGGATCAGCCCCAGCATTTT
TRBJ1-2	TRBV6-2/TRBV6-3	TRBD1	CASSTDRGLNGYTF	TGTGCCAGCAGCACTGACAGGGGGCTGAACGGCTACACCTTC
TRBJ2-1	TRBV12-3/TRBV12-4	.	CASSFINEQFF	TGTGCCAGCAGTTTTATAAATGAGCAGTTCTTC
TRBJ1-2	TRBV6-2/TRBV6-3	TRBD1	CASSASSLTGGTYGYTF	TGTGCCAGCAGTGCATCCTCTTTGACAGGGGGGACCTATGGCTACACCTTC
TRBJ1-6	TRBV6-5	.	CASSYRGSNSPLHF	TGTGCCAGCAGTTACCGCGGAAGTAATTCACCCCTCCACTTT
TRBJ1-2	TRBV5-4	.	CASSLGAGGYTF	TGTGCCAGCAGCTTGGGGGCCGGCGGCTACACCTTC
TRBJ1-6	TRBV11-3	TRBD1	CASSGRGTVLHF	TGTGCCAGCAGCGGCCGAGGGACAGTACTCCACTTT
TRBJ2-5	TRBV3-1/TRBV3-2	.	CASSSGTGYQETQYF	TGTGCCAGCAGCTCCGGAACAGGGTACCAAGAGACCCAGTACTTC
TRBJ2-1	TRBV3-1/TRBV3-2	TRBD2	CASRPQTSGSYEQFF	TGTGCCAGCAGGCCTCAGACTAGCGGGAGTTATGAGCAGTTCTTC